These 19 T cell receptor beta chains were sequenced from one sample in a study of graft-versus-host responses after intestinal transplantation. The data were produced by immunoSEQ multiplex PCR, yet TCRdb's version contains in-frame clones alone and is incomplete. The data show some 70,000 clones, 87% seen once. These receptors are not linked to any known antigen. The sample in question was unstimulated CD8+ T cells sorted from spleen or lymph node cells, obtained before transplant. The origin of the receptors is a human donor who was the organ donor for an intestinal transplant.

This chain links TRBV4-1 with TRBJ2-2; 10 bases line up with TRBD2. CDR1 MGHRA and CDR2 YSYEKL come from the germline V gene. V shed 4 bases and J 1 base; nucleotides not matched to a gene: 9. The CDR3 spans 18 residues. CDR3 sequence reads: CASSRLLSGGGNTGELFF. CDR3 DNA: TGCGCCAGCAGCCGTCTTCTAAGCGGGGGGGGGAACACCGGGGAGCTGTTTTTT.

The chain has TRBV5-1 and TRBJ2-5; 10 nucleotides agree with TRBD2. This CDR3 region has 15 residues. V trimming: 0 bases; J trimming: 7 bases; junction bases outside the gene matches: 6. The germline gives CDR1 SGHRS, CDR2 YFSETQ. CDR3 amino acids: CASSLEVAGGWTQYF. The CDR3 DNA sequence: TGCGCCAGCAGCTTGGAGGTAGCGGGGGGATGGACCCAGTACTTC.

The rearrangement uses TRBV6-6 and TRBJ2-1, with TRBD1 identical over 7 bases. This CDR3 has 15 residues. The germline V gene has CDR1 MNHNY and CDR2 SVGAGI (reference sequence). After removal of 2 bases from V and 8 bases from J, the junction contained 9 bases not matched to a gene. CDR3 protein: CASSYLFDRVDEQFF. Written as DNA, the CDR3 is TGTGCCAGCAGTTACCTATTTGACAGGGTGGATGAGCAGTTCTTC.

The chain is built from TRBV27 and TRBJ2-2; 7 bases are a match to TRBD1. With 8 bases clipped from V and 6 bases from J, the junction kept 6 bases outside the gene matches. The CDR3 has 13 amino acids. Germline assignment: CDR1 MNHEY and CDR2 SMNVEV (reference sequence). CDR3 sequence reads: CASHTGVAGELFF. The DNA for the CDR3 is TGTGCCAGCCATACAGGGGTGGCCGGGGAGCTGTTTTTT.

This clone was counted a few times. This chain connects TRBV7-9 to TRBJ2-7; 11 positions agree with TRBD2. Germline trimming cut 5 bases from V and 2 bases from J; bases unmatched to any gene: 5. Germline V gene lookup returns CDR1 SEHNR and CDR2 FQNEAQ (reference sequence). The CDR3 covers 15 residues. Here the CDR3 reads CASSVGTSGPYEQYF. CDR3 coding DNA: TGTGCCAGCAGCGTCGGGACTAGCGGACCCTACGAGCAGTACTTC.

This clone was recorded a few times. This CDR3 is CASSLEGASNQPQHF. The CDR3, as DNA: TGTGCCAGCAGCTTAGAGGGGGCCAGCAATCAGCCCCAGCATTTT. The chain has TRBV7-6 and TRBJ1-5; 7 nucleotides align to TRBD1. CDR3 length: 15 amino acids. V lost 1 base and J lost 1; bases outside the gene matches: 1. Per germline, CDR1 SGHVS and CDR2 FNYEAQ.

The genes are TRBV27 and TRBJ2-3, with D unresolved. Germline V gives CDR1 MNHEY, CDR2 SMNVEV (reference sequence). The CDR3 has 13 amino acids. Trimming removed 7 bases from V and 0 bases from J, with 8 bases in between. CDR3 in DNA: TGTGCCAGCACCCCGATGAGCACAGATACGCAGTATTTT. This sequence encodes CASTPMSTDTQYF.

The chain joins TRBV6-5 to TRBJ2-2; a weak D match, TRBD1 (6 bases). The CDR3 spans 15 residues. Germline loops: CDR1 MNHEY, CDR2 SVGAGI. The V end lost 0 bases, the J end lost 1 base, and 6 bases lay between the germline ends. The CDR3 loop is CASSYSTGNTGELFF. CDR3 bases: TGTGCCAGCAGTTACTCGACAGGGAACACCGGGGAGCTGTTTTTT.

The CDR3 DNA follows: TGTGCCAGCAGCTCCAAGGTTGACAGGGCCTCCTACAATGAGCAGTTCTTC. Translation gives CASSSKVDRASYNEQFF. J is TRBJ2-1 and V is TRBV7-9; 7 nucleotides line up with TRBD1. V dropped 4 bases and J dropped 0; count of bases not matched to a gene: 9. Germline CDR1 is SEHNR and CDR2 is FQNEAQ (reference sequence). The CDR3 extends over 17 amino acids.

Here the CDR3 reads CASSLRGDDNQPQHF. As DNA, the CDR3 is TGTGCCAGCAGTTTAAGAGGGGACGACAATCAGCCCCAGCATTTT. The chain uses TRBV28 and TRBJ1-5; D might be TRBD1 (5 bases). This CDR3 comprises 15 residues. The germline gives CDR1 MDHEN, CDR2 SYDVKM. V gave up 2 bases and J gave up 3 bases, with 11 bases separating them.

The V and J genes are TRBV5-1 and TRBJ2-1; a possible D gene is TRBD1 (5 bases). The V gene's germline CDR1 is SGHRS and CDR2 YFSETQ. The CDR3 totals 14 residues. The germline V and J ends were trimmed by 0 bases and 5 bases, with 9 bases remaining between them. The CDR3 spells CASSLGQGNNEQFF. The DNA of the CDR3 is TGCGCCAGCAGCTTGGGGCAGGGTAACAATGAGCAGTTCTTC.

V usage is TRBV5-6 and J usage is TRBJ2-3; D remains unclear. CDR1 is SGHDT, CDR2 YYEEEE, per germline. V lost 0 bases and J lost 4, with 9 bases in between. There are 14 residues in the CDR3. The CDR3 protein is CASSLVLISDTQYF. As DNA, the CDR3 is TGTGCCAGCAGCTTGGTCTTAATCTCAGATACGCAGTATTTT. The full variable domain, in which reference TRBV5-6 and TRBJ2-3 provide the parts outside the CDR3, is DAGVTQSPTHLIKTRGQQVTLRCSPKSGHDTVSWYQQALGQGPQFIFQYYEEEERQRGNFPDRFSGHQFPNYSSELNVNALLLGDSALYLCASSLVLISDTQYFGPGTRLTVL.

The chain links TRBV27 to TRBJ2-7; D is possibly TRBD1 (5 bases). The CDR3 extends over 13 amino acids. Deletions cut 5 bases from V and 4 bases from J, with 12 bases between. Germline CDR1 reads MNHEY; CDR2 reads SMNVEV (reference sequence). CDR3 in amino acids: CASSVTAEYEQYF. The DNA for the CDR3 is TGTGCCAGCAGTGTGACAGCAGAGTACGAGCAGTACTTC.

Here the CDR3 DNA reads TGTGCCAGCAGCTTTCCGGGACAGGGGACCTACGAGCAGTACTTC. It encodes CASSFPGQGTYEQYF. The chain combines TRBV7-9 with TRBJ2-7; TRBD1 matches at 10 bases. Germline V CDR1 and CDR2: SEHNR, FQNEAQ (reference sequence). This CDR3 comprises 15 residues. Trimming at V came to 3 bases and at J to 2 bases, leaving 4 bases not matched to a gene.

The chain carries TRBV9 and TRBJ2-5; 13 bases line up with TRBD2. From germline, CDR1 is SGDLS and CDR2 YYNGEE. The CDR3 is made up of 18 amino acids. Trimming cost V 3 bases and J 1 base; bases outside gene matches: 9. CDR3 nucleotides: TGTGCCAGCAGCGGGGACCACCGACTAGCGGGGGGCCAAGAGACCCAGTACTTC. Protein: CASSGDHRLAGGQETQYF. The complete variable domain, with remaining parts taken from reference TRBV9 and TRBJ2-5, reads DSGVTQTPKHLITATGQRVTLRCSPRSGDLSVYWYQQSLDQGLQFLIQYYNGEERAKGNILERFSAQQFPDLHSELNLSSLELGDSALYFCASSGDHRLAGGQETQYFGPGTRLLVL.

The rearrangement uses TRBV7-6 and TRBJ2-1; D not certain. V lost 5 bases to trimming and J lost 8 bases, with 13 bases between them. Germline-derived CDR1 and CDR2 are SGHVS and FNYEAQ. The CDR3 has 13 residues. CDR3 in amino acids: CASSHAALHEQFF. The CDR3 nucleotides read TGTGCCAGCAGCCACGCCGCATTACATGAGCAGTTCTTC.

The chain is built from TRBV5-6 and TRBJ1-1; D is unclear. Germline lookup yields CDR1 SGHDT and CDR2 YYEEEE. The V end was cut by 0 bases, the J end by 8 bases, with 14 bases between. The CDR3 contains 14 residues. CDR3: CASSLGRSAVEAFF. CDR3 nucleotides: TGTGCCAGCAGCTTGGGTCGGTCAGCGGTGGAAGCTTTCTTT.

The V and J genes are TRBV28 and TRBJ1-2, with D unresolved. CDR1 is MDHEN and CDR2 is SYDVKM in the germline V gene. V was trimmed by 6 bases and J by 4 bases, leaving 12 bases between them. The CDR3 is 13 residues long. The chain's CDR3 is CASSIGRTYGYTF. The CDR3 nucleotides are TGTGCCAGCAGCATCGGACGGACCTATGGCTACACCTTC.

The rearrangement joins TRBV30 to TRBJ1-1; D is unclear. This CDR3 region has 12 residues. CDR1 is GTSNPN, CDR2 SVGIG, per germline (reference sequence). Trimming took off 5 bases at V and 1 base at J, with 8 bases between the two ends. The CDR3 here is CAWATGNTEAFF. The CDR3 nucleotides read TGTGCCTGGGCGACGGGGAACACTGAAGCTTTCTTT.